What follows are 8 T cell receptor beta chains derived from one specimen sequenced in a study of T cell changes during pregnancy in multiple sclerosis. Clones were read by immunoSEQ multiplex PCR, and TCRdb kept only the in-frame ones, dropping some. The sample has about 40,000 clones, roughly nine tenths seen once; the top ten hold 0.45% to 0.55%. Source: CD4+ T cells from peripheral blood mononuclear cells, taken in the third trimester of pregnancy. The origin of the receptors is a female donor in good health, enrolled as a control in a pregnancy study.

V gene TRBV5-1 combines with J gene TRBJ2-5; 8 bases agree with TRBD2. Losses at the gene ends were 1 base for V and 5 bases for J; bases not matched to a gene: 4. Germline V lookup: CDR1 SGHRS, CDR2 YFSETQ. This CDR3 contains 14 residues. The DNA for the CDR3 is TGCGCCAGCAGCTTGTACGGGGGGGCGGAGACCCAGTACTTC. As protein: CASSLYGGAETQYF.

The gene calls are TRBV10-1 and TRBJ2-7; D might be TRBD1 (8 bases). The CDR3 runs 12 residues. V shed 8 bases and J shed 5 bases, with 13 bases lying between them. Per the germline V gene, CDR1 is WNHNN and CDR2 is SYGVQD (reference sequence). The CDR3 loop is CASGTGGDEQYF. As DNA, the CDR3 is TGCGCCAGCGGCACAGGGGGGGACGAGCAGTACTTC.

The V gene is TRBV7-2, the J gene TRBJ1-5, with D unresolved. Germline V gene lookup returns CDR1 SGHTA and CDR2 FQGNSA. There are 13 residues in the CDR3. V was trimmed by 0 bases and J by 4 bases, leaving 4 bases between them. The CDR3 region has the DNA TGTGCCAGCAGCTTAGCAGAGAATCAGCCCCAGCATTTT. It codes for CASSLAENQPQHF.

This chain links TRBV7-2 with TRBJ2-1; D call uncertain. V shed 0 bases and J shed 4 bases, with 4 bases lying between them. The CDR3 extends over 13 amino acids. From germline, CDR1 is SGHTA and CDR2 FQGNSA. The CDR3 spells CASSLAMYNEQFF. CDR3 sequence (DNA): TGTGCCAGCAGCTTAGCTATGTACAATGAGCAGTTCTTC.

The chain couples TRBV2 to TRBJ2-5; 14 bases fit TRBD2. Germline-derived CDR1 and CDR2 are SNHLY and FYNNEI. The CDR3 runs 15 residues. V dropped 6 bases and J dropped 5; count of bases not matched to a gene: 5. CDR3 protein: CASSPGLAGVETQYF. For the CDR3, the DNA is TGTGCCAGCAGCCCGGGACTAGCGGGGGTGGAGACCCAGTACTTC.

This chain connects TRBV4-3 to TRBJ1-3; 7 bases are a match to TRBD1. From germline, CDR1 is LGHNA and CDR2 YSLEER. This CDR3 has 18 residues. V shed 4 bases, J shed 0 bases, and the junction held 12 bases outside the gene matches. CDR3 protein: CASSREVTGYSSGNTIYF. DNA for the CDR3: TGCGCCAGCAGCCGCGAAGTGACAGGGTACTCCTCTGGAAACACCATATATTTT.

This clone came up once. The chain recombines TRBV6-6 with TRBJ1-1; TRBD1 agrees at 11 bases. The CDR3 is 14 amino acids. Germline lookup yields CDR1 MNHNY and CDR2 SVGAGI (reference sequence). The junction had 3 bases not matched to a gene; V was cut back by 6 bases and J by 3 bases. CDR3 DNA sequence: TGTGCCAGCAGCCGGGACAGGGGGTACACTGAAGCTTTCTTT. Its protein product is CASSRDRGYTEAFF.

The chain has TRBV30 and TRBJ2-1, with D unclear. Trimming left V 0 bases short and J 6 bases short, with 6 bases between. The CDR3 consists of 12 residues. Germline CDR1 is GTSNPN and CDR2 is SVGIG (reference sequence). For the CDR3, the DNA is TGTGCCTGGAGTGTACGCGGCAATGAGCAGTTCTTC. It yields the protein CAWSVRGNEQFF.